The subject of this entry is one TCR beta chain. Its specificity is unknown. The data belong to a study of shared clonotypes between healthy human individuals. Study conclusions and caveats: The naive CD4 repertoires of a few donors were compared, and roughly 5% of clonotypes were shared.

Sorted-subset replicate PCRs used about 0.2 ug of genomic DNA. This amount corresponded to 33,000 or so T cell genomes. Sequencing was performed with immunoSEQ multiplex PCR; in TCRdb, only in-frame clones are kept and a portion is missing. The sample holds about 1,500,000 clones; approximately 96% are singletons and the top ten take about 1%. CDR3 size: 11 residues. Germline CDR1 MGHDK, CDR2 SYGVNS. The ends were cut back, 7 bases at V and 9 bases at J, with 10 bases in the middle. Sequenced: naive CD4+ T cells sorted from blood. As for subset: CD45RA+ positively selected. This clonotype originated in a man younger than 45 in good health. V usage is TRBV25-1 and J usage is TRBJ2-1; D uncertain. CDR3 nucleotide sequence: TGTGCCAGCAAAGGGAACAGTGAGCAGTTCTTC. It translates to CASKGNSEQFF. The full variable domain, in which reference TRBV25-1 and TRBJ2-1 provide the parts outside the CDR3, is EADIYQTPRYLVIGTGKKITLECSQTMGHDKMYWYQQDPGMELHLIHYSYGVNSTEKGDLSSESTVSRIRTEHFPLTLESARPSHTSQYLCASKGNSEQFFGPGTRLTVL.